This TCR beta chain was retrieved from a study of T cell responses to AZD1222 COVID-19 vaccine. The CDR3 spans 13 residues. CDR1 is MNHEY, CDR2 SVGAGI, per germline. Deletions cut 6 bases from V and 1 base from J, with 9 bases between. Sequencing used immunoSEQ multiplex PCR; TCRdb keeps in-frame clones, though not all of them. The data contain about 150,000 clones, about nine tenths of them singletons. Concerning this clone itself: The antigen remains unidentified.

Study findings and constraints: No day 14 peak samples; only post-peak repertoires were characterized. The study found Spike-specific TCR breadth and depth rose after two AZD1222 doses. Most donors were white British, females outnumbered males, and clonal diversity was possibly underestimated. As reported, nearly half of all spike-specific TCRs target variant regions that are unmutated.

The source was peripheral blood, collected on day 0 of AZD1222 vaccination. This sequence originates from an adult in good health. The J gene is TRBJ1-1, the V gene TRBV6-5; no firm D call. In DNA, the CDR3 is TGTGCCAGCAGGACTGCAGAGAACACTGAAGCTTTCTTT. Its protein product is CASRTAENTEAFF.